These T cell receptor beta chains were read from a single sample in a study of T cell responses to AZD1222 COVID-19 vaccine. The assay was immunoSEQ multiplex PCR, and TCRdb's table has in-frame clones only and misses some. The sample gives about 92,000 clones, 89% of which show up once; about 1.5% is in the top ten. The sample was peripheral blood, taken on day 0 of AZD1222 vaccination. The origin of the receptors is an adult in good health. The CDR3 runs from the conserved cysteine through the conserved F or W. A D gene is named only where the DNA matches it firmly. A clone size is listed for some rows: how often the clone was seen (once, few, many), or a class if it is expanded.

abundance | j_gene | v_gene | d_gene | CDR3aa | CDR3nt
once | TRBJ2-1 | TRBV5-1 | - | CASSLAIWDTHNEQFF | TGCGCCAGCAGCTTGGCCATTTGGGACACACACAATGAGCAGTTCTTC
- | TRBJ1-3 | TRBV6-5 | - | CATYPAGGNTIYF | TGTGCCACCTACCCCGCGGGTGGAAACACCATATATTTT
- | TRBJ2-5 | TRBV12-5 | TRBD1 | CASGRGLETQYF | TGTGCTAGTGGCAGGGGGCTGGAGACCCAGTACTTC
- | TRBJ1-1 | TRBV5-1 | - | CASSAGTSGEAFF | TGCGCCAGCAGCGCAGGGACCAGTGGTGAAGCTTTCTTT
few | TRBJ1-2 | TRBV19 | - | CASSRGNRDYGYTF | TGTGCCAGTAGTCGTGGGAACCGTGACTATGGCTACACCTTC
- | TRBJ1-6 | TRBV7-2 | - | CASSLNFDSPLHF | TGTGCCAGCAGCTTAAATTTCGATTCACCCCTCCACTTT
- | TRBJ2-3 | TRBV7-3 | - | CASSSRHTQYF | TGTGCCAGCAGCTCACGCCATACGCAGTATTTT
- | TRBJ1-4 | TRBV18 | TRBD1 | CASSPLTPDTGTAYEKLFF | TGTGCCAGCTCACCCCTAACCCCGGACACCGGGACAGCCTATGAAAAACTGTTTTTT
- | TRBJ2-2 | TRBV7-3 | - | CASKNGGGPDTGELFF | TGTGCCAGCAAAAACGGTGGGGGCCCTGACACCGGGGAGCTGTTTTTT
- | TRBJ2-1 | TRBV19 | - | CASSQRFEQFF | TGTGCCAGTAGTCAGCGGTTTGAGCAGTTCTTC
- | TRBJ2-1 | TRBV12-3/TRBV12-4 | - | CASSSLQGSEQFF | TGTGCCAGCAGTTCACTTCAGGGAAGCGAGCAGTTCTTC
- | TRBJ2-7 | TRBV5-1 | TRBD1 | CASSLRTGGPEQYF | TGCGCCAGCAGCTTAAGGACAGGGGGCCCCGAGCAGTACTTC
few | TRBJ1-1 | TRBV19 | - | CASSTGANRNTEAFF | TGTGCCAGTAGTACAGGGGCGAACAGGAACACTGAAGCTTTCTTT
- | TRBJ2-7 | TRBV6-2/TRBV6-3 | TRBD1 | CASSEITGGEQYF | TGTGCCAGCAGTGAGATCACAGGGGGCGAGCAGTACTTC
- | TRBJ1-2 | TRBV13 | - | CASSLGAGTYGYTF | TGTGCCAGCAGCTTAGGCGCAGGGACCTATGGCTACACCTTC
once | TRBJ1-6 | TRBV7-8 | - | CASSLRPGGDSPLHF | TGTGCCAGCAGCTTAAGGCCCGGGGGGGATTCACCCCTCCACTTT
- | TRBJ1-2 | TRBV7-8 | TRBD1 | CASSVGQGNHYGYTF | TGTGCCAGCAGCGTGGGACAGGGTAACCACTATGGCTACACCTTC
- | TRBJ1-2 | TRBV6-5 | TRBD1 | CASSFTGGSYGYTF | TGTGCCAGCAGTTTTACAGGGGGCTCCTATGGCTACACCTTC
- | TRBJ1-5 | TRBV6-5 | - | CASRTAGNQPQHF | TGTGCCAGCAGGACTGCAGGGAATCAGCCCCAGCATTTT
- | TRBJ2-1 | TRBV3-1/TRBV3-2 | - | CASSLLNEQFF | TGTGCCAGCAGCCTGTTGAATGAGCAGTTCTTC
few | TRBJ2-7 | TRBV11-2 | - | CASSLDRQSYEQYF | TGTGCCAGCAGCTTAGACCGACAGTCCTACGAGCAGTACTTC
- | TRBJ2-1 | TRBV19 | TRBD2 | CASSTRGSGGINNEQFF | TGTGCCAGTAGTACCCGGGGTAGCGGGGGAATAAACAATGAGCAGTTCTTC
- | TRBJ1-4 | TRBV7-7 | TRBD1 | CASSQNRGSNEKLFF | TGTGCTAGCAGCCAAAACAGGGGATCTAATGAAAAACTGTTTTTT
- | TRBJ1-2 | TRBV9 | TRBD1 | CASTQGGSNYGYTF | TGTGCCAGCACCCAGGGGGGCTCTAACTATGGCTACACCTTC
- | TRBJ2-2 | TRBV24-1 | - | CATSDRDGELFF | TGTGCCACCAGTGATCGCGATGGGGAGCTGTTTTTT
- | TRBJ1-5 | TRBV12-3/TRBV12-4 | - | CASSLDRDQPQHF | TGTGCCAGCAGTTTAGACAGGGATCAGCCCCAGCATTTT
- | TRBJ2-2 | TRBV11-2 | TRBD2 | CASSLGRGGTGELFF | TGTGCCAGCAGCTTGGGGAGGGGCGGAACCGGGGAGCTGTTTTTT
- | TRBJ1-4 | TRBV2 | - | CATGGYREKLFF | TGTGCCACCGGGGGATATCGGGAAAAACTGTTTTTT
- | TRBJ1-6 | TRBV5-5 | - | CASSPQQGPPDSPLHF | TGTGCCAGCAGCCCCCAACAGGGTCCACCCGATTCACCCCTCCACTTT
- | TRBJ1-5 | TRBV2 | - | CAPPRYSNQPQHF | TGTGCCCCCCCGCGTTATAGCAATCAGCCCCAGCATTTT
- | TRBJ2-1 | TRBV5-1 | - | CASSSDPAYNEQFF | TGCGCCAGCAGCTCCGACCCGGCCTACAATGAGCAGTTCTTC
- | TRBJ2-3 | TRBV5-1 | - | CASSWGIEADTQYF | TGCGCCAGCAGCTGGGGGATAGAAGCAGATACGCAGTATTTT
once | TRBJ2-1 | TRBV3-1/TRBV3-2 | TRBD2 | CASSQGLASYNEQFF | TGTGCCAGCAGCCAGGGACTAGCGTCCTACAATGAGCAGTTCTTC
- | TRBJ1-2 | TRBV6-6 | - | CASSSTGNYGYTF | TGTGCCAGCAGTTCCACAGGAAACTATGGCTACACCTTC
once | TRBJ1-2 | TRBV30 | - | CAWGWGYGGYGYTF | TGTGCCTGGGGGTGGGGTTACGGTGGCTATGGCTACACCTTC
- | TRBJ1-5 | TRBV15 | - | CATGRGLDNQPQHF | TGTGCCACCGGTAGGGGACTCGACAATCAGCCCCAGCATTTT
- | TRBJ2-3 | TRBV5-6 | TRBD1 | CASSQGQGSSDTQYF | TGTGCCAGCAGCCAGGGACAGGGATCATCAGATACGCAGTATTTT
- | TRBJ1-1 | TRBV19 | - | CASSRRRAADTEAFF | TGTGCCAGTAGTAGGCGGCGGGCCGCGGACACTGAAGCTTTCTTT
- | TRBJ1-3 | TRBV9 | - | CASSVDFGNTIYF | TGTGCCAGCAGCGTAGATTTTGGAAACACCATATATTTT
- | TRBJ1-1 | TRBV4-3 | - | CASSQDRNTEAFF | TGCGCCAGCAGCCAAGACCGGAACACTGAAGCTTTCTTT
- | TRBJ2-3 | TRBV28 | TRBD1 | CASSFVRGRGDTQYF | TGTGCCAGCAGTTTTGTCAGGGGGCGTGGAGATACGCAGTATTTT
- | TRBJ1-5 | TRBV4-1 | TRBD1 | CASSQDGGQGRQPQHF | TGCGCCAGCAGCCAAGATGGGGGACAGGGAAGACAGCCCCAGCATTTT
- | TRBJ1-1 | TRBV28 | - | CASSFRRGWYTEAFF | TGTGCCAGCAGTTTCCGACGGGGTTGGTACACTGAAGCTTTCTTT
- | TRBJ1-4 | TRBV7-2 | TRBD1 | CASSETGANEKLFF | TGTGCCAGCAGCGAGACAGGGGCTAATGAAAAACTGTTTTTT
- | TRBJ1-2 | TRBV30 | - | CAWSVGSPGYTF | TGTGCCTGGAGTGTAGGGTCGCCTGGCTACACCTTC
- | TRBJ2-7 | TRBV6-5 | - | CASSYSGRLTYEQYF | TGTGCCAGCAGTTACTCGGGCAGGTTGACCTACGAGCAGTACTTC